This entry concerns a single TCR beta chain. This sample is part of a study of T cells after yellow fever vaccination. The V and J ends lost 5 bases and 0 bases respectively, with 13 bases between them. CDR1 is SEHNR, CDR2 FQNEAQ, per germline (reference sequence). This CDR3 is 15 amino acids long. Via MiXCR, TCRdb re-called the 5' RACE reads, giving one row per CDR3 protein. The sample yields about 130,000 distinct CDR3 sequences, roughly 10% seen once. This chain links TRBV7-9 with TRBJ1-1; D is perhaps TRBD1 (5 bases). The clonotype comes from a man younger than 30 who received the YFV17D yellow fever vaccine. The starting material was CD8+ T cells sorted from PBMCs, obtained on the day of the yellow fever booster vaccination. The CDR3 nucleotides are TGTGCCAGCAGCCCTGTGGGGGGATTGAACACTGAAGCTTTCTTT. Amino acids: CASSPVGGLNTEAFF.